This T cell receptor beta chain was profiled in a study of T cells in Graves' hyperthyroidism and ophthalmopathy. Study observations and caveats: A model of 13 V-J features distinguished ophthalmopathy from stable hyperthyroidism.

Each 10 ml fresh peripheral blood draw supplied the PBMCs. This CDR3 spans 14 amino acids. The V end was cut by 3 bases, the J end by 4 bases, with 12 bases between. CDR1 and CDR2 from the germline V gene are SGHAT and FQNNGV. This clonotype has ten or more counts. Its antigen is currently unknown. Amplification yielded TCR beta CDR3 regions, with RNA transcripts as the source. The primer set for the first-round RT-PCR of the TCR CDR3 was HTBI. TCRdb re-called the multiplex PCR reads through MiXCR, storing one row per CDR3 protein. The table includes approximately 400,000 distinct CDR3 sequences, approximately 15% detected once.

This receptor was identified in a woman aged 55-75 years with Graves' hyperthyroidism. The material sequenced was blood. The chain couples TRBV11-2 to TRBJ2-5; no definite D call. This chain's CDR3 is CASSFLGLRETQYF. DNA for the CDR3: TGTGCCAGCAGCTTCTTAGGGTTGAGAGAGACCCAGTACTTC.